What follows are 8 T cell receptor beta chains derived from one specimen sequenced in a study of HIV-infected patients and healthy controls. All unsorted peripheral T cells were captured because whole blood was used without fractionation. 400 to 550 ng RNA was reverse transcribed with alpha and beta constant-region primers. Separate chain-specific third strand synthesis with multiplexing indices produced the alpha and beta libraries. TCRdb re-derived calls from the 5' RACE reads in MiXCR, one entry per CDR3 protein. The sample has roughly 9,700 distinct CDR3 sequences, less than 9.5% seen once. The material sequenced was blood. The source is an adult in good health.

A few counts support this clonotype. In DNA, the CDR3 is TGCGCCAGCAGCGCAAGACAGGGGTTCGATGAGCAGTTCTTC. Residues: CASSARQGFDEQFF. The genes are TRBV5-1 and TRBJ2-1, with TRBD1 identical over 8 bases. J lost 8 bases, V lost 4 bases, and 8 bases had no gene match. CDR3 length: 14 amino acids. Germline lookup yields CDR1 SGHRS and CDR2 YFSETQ.

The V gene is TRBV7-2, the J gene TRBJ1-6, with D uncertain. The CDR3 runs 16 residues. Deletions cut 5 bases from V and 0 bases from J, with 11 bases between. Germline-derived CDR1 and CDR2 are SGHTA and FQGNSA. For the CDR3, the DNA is TGTGCCAGCAGCCCATCGTCGAGCTCCTATAATTCACCCCTCCACTTT. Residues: CASSPSSSSYNSPLHF.

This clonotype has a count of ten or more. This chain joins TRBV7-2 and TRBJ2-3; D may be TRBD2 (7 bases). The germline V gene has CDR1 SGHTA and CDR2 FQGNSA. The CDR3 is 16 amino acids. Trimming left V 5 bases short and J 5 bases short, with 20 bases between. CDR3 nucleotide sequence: TGTGCCAGCAGCCTCCCCCCGGGGGGCGGGAGAGATACGCAGTATTTT. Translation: CASSLPPGGGRDTQYF.

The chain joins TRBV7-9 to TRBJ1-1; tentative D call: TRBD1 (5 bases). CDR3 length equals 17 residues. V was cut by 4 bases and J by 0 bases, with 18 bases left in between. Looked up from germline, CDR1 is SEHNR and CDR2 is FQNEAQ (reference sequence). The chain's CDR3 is CASSSTKGGTMNTEAFF. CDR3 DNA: TGTGCCAGCAGCTCCACAAAGGGAGGGACTATGAACACTGAAGCTTTCTTT.

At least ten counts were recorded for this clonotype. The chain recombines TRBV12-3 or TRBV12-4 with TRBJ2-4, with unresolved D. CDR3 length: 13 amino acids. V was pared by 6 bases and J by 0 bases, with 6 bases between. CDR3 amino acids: CASSKGAKNIQYF. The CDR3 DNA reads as TGTGCCAGCAGCAAGGGAGCCAAAAACATTCAGTACTTC.

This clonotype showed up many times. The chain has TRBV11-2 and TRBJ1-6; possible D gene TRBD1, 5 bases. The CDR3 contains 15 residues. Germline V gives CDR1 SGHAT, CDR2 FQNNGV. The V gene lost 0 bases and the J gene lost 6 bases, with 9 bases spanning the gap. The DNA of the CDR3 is TGTGCCAGCAGCTTAGATCCAGGGCCTAATTCACCCCTCCACTTT. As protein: CASSLDPGPNSPLHF.

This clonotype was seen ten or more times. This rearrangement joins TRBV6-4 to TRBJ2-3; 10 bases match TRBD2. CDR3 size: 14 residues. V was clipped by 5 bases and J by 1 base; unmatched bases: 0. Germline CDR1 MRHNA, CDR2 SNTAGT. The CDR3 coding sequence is TGTGCCAGCAGTACTAGCGGGGGCACAGATACGCAGTATTTT. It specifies CASSTSGGTDTQYF.

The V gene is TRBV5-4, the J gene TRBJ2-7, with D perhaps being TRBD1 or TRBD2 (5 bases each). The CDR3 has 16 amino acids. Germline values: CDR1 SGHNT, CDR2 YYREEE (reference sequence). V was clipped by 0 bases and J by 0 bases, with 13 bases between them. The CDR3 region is CASSLDVGTTSYEQYF. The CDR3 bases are TGTGCCAGCAGCTTGGATGTCGGGACGACCTCCTACGAGCAGTACTTC. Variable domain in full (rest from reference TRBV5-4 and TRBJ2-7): ETGVTQSPTHLIKTRGQQVTLRCSSQSGHNTVSWYQQALGQGPQFIFQYYREEENGRGNFPPRFSGLQFPNYSSELNVNALELDDSALYLCASSLDVGTTSYEQYFGPGTRLTVT.